This T cell receptor beta chain was documented in a study of CD8 T cells in Susac syndrome. CDR3 length equals 18 residues. The J segment lost 0 bases and the V segment lost 2 bases, leaving 10 bases of the junction unmatched. CDR1 MNHEY and CDR2 SVGAGI come from the germline V gene. Study results and limitations: The study recognized that its TCR sequencing and HLA analysis covered a relatively small number of individuals.

Through negative isolation, CD4+ and CD8+ T cells were obtained, while TEMRA cells were enriched using FACS. Random hexamers served to reverse transcribe about 0.45 to 1 ug RNA. TCRdb used MiXCR to reprocess the immunoSEQ multiplex PCR reads, holding one entry per CDR3 protein. The sample consists of 250,000 to 350,000 distinct CDR3 sequences, around 92% of them appearing once. With respect to this clonotype: Its antigen is unknown.

The origin of this receptor is a human donor with multiple sclerosis. Sequenced: CD4+ T cells from PBMCs. V is TRBV6-5 and J is TRBJ2-7; 10 nucleotides match TRBD2. The CDR3 DNA sequence: TGTGCCAGCAGTTACCGACCCTTCCTAGCGGGGGTCTCCTACGAGCAGTACTTC. This encodes CASSYRPFLAGVSYEQYF.